This T cell receptor (beta chain) was documented in a study of Ad26.COV2.S vaccination and SARS-CoV-2 variants. Whole-study findings and limits: Vaccine recipients and placebo recipients showed similar non-spike TCR breadth.

CDR3 length: 16 amino acids. Germline V gene data show CDR1 as SGHDT and CDR2 as YYEEEE. Unmatched junction bases numbered 9, after V lost 5 bases and J lost 5 bases. To note about this clone: Its antigen is unknown.

The treatment is: roughly 18 received Ad26.COV2.S at low or high dose, single or two shots; several received placebo; per-sample allocation not given. Sampling occurred on day 63 after the first vaccine or placebo injection. The method was immunoSEQ multiplex PCR; TCRdb's version includes in-frame clones alone and lacks a portion of them. Of about 350,000 clones in the sample, 65% to 90% were seen once. The chain has TRBV5-6 and TRBJ2-2, with 10 positions matching TRBD2. This TCR came from a person between 18 and 65 years old who received the Ad26.COV2.S COVID-19 vaccine or a placebo. Material: peripheral blood, obtained in a trial of Ad26.COV2.S vaccine versus placebo. The CDR3 region is CASSYPGTSETGELFF. CDR3 nucleotide sequence: TGTGCCAGCAGTTATCCCGGGACTAGCGAAACCGGGGAGCTGTTTTTT. The full variable domain, in which reference TRBV5-6 and TRBJ2-2 provide the parts outside the CDR3, is DAGVTQSPTHLIKTRGQQVTLRCSPKSGHDTVSWYQQALGQGPQFIFQYYEEEERQRGNFPDRFSGHQFPNYSSELNVNALLLGDSALYLCASSYPGTSETGELFFGEGSRLTVL.